This T cell receptor (beta chain) was identified in a study of cytomegalovirus exposure and HLA in healthy donors. Study-level points and caveats: A later analysis linked a missense variant in DCLRE1C to the trimming of TCR beta V and J genes.

A note on this clone: Its antigen is not known.

V shed 6 bases and J 0 bases; nucleotides not matched to a gene: 5. Germline assignment: CDR1 ENHRY and CDR2 SYGVKD. The CDR3 loop spans 14 amino acids. The PCR contained 60 Vbeta and 13 Jbeta primers. Using immunoSEQ multiplex PCR, the repertoire was profiled, and TCRdb retains in-frame clones only, with some absent. The record lists 110,000 to 150,000 clones, of which the ten most abundant hold 2% to 2.5%. The rearrangement uses TRBV10-3 and TRBJ2-7, with 7 bases identical to TRBD2. This sequence originates from a woman between 18 and 29 years old in good health and CMV-seronegative. Sequencing input: PBMCs. CDR3 in amino acids: CAIRREASSYEQYV. Written as DNA, the CDR3 is TGTGCCATCAGACGGGAGGCTAGCTCCTACGAGCAGTACGTC.